The T cell receptor (beta chain) described here comes from a study of T cell clones after liver transplantation. The overall study: In this trial, immunosuppression withdrawal was attempted within 2 years of liver transplant.

This clone occurred once. Antigen unknown. Study observations and caveats: Low donor cell numbers restricted donor-reactive repertoire measurement in a couple of subjects. Conclusions were preliminary, with small, heterogeneous patient groups.

CDR3 length: 14 amino acids. Germline V gene lookup returns CDR1 SGHAT and CDR2 FQDESV (reference sequence). Trimming at V came to 5 bases and at J to 5 bases, leaving 6 bases not matched to a gene. Unstimulated PBMCs were sorted into CD3+CD4+ and CD3+CD8+ populations. Measured with immunoSEQ multiplex PCR; TCRdb has only the in-frame clones, and not every one. The data contain roughly 12,000 clones, approximately 73% of them singletons. This chain links TRBV11-1 with TRBJ2-7, with TRBD2 identical over 10 bases. The input for sequencing was CD8+ T cells from blood, taken at the 22-month timepoint. This clonotype was sampled from a human patient who received a liver transplant. Some T cells may trace back to the graft donor. Here the CDR3 reads CASSRLAGVDEQYF. The CDR3 DNA reads as TGTGCCAGCAGCCGTCTAGCGGGGGTGGACGAGCAGTACTTC.